This T cell receptor (beta chain) was captured in a study of CD8+ T cells in alopecia areata. This clone was recorded a few times. The ends were cut back, 0 bases at V and 8 bases at J, with 7 bases in the middle. Germline V gene lookup returns CDR1 DFQATT and CDR2 SNEGSKA (reference sequence). The CDR3 spans 11 residues. Treatment given: oral pan-JAK inhibitor, 5-10 mg twice daily. It was from PBMCs that CD4+ and CD8+ T cells were sorted. Sequencing templates came from extracted RNA that was reverse transcribed into cDNA. This table comes from immunoSEQ multiplex PCR, and its TCRdb copy is limited to in-frame clones, with some not included. The data hold about 270,000 clones, with approximately 60% observed a single time.

The receptor was isolated from a human donor with alopecia areata. The V call is TRBV20-1, the J call TRBJ1-1; D gene unclear. Source: CD4+ T cells sorted from blood, taken around week 54, from a patient treated with tofacitinib. CDR3 bases: TGCAGTGCTAGAGATTACCCCGAAGCTTTCTTT. Translated, it gives CSARDYPEAFF.